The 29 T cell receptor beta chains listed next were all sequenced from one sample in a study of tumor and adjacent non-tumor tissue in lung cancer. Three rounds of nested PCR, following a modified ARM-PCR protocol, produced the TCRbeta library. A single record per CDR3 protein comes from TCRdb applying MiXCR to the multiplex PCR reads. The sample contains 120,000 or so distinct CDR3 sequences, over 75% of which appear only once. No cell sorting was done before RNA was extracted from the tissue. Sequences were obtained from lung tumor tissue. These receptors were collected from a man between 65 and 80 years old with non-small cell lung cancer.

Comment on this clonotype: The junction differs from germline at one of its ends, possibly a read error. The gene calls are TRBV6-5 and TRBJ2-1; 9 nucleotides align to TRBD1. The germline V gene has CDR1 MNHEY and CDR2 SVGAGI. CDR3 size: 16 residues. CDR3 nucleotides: TGTACCAGCAGTCCGGGACAGGGATACTCCTACAATGAGCTGTTTTTC. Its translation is CTSSPGQGYSYNELFF.

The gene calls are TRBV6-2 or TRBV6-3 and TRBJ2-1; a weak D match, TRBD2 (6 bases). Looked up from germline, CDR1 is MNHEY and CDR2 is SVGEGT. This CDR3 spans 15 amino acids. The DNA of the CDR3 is TGTGACACCAGTCCGGGAGTAGGCAATACCAATGAGCAGTTCTTC. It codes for CDTSPGVGNTNEQFF.

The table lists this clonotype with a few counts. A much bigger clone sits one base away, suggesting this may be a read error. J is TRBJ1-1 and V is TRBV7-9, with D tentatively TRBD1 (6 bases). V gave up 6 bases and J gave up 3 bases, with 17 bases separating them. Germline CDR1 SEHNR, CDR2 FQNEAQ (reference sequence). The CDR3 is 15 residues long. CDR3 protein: CASRAGTWHDTEAFF. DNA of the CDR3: TGTGCCAGCAGGGCCGGGACATGGCATGACACTGAAGCTTTCTTT.

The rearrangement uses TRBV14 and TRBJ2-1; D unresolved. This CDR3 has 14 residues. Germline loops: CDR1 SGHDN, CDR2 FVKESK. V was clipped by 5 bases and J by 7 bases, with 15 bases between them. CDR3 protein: CASSIRGPYNEQFF. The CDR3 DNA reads TGTGCCAGCAGCATCCGAGGCCCTTATAATGAGCAGTTCTTC.

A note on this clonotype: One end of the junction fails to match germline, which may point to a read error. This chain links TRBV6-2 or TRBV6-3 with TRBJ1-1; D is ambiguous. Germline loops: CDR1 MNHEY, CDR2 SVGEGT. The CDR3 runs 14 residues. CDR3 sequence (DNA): TGTGCCAGCAATTACTCGCCCAGCACGGCTGAAGCTTTCTTT. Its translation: CASNYSPSTAEAFF.

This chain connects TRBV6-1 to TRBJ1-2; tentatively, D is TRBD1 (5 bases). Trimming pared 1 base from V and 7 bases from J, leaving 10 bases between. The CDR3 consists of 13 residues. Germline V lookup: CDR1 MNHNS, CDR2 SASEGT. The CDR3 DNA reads TGTGCCAGCAGTGAAGTCAAGGGGTTTGGCTACACCTTC. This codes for CASSEVKGFGYTF.

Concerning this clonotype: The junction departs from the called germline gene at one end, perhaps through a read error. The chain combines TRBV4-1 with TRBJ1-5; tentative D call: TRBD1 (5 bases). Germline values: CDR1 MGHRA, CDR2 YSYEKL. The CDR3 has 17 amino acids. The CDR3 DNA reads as TGCGCCAGCGTCAAGTATCTGACGGGGGATAGCAATCAGCCGCAGCATTTT. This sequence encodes CASVKYLTGDSNQPQHF.

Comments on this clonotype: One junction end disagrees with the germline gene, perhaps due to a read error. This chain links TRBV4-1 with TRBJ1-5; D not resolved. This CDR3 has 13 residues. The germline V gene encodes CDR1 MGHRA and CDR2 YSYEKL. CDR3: CASGQAINQPQHF. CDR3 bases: TGCGCCAGCGGCCAAGCGATTAATCAGCCCCAGCATTTT.

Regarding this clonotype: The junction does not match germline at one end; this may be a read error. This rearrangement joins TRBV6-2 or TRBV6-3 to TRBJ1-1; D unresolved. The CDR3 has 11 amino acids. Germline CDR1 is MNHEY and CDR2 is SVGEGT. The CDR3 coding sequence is TGTGCCAGCAGTTACATCACTGAGGCTTTGTTT. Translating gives CASSYITEALF.

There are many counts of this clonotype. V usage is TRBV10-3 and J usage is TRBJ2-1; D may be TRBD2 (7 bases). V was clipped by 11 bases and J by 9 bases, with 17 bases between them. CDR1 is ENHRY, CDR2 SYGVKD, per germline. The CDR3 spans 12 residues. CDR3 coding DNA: TGTGCCCATCAAAAGGGAGGGGGTGAGCAGTTCTTC. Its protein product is CAHQKGGGEQFF.

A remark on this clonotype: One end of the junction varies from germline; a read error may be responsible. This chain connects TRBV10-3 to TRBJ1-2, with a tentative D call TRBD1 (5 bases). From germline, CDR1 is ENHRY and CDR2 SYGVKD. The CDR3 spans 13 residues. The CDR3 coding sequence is TGTGCCATCAGTTCGGACATGGGCTATGGCTACATCTTC. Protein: CAISSDMGYGYIF.

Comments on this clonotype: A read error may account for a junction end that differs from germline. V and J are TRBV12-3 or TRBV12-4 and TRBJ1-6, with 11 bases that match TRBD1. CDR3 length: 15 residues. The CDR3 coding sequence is TGTGCCAGCAATTTAGGGGGACAGGGGGTTTCACCCCTTCACTTT. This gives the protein CASNLGGQGVSPLHF.

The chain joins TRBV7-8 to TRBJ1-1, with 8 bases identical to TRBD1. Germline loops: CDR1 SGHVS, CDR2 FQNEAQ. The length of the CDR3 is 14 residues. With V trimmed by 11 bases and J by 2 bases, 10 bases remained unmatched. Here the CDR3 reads CAGTQGARNTEAFF. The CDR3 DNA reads TGTGCCGGTACCCAGGGGGCTCGTAACACTGAAGCTTTCTTT. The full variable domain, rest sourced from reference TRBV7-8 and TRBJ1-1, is GAGVSQSPRYKVAKRGQDVALRCDPISGHVSLFWYQQALGQGPEFLTYFQNEAQLDKSGLPSDRFFAERPEGSVSTLKIQRTQQEDSAVYLCAGTQGARNTEAFFGQGTRLTVV.

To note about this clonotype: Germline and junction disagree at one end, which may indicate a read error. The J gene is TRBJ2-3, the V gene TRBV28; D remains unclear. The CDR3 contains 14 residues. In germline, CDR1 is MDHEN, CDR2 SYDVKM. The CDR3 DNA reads TGTGCCAGCAGTCCTCGAGACCGTAAAGATACACAGTATTTT. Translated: CASSPRDRKDTQYF. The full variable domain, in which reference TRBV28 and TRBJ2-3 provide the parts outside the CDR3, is DVKVTQSSRYLVKRTGEKVFLECVQDMDHENMFWYRQDPGLGLRLIYFSYDVKMKEKGDIPEGYSVSREKKERFSLILESASTNQTSMYLCASSPRDRKDTQYFGPGTRLTVL.

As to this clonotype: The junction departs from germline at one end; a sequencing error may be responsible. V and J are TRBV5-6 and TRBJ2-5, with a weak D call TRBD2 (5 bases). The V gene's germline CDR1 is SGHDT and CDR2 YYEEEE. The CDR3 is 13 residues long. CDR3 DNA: TGTGCCAACAGCTTGAGGGCGTGGGAGACCCAGTACTTC. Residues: CANSLRAWETQYF.

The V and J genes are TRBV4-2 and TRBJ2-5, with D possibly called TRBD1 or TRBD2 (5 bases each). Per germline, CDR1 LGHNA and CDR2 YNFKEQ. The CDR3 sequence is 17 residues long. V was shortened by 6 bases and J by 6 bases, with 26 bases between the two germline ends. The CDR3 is CASSPMAGGQFQKTQYF. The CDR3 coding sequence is TGTGCCAGCAGTCCAATGGCCGGAGGACAATTTCAAAAGACCCAGTACTTC.

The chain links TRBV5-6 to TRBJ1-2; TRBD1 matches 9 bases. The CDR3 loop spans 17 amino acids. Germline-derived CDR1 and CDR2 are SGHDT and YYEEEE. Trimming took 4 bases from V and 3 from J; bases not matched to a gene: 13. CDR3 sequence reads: CASSLRDRDRPHYGYTF. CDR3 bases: TGTGCCAGCAGCCTCAGGGACAGGGATCGTCCACACTATGGCTACACCTTC. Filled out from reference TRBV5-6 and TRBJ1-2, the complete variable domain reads DAGVTQSPTHLIKTRGQQVTLRCSPKSGHDTVSWYQQALGQGPQFIFQYYEEEERQRGNFPDRFSGHQFPNYSSELNVNALLLGDSALYLCASSLRDRDRPHYGYTFGSGTRLTVV.

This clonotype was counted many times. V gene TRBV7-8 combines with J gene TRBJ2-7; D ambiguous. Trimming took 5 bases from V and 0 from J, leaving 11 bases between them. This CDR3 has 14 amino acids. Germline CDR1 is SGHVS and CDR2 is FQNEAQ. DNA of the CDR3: TGTGCCAGCAGCGCAGACCCAAGCTCCTACGAGCAGTACTTC. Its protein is CASSADPSSYEQYF.

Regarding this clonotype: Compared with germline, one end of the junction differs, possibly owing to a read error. The CDR3 sequence is CASSNVGGRRGNKQFF. CDR3 nucleotides: TGCGCCAGCAGTAACGTCGGCGGGAGAAGGGGCAATAAGCAGTTCTTC. The chain has TRBV6-5 and TRBJ2-1; TRBD2 agrees at 7 bases. Per the germline V gene, CDR1 is MNHEY and CDR2 is SVGAGI. The CDR3 spans 16 residues.

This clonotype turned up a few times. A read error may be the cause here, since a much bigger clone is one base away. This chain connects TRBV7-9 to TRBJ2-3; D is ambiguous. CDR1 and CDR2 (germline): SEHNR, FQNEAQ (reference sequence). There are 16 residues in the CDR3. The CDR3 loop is CASTLASASFTDTQYF. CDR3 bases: TGTGCCAGCACCTTAGCTTCGGCTAGTTTCACAGATACGCAGTATTTT.

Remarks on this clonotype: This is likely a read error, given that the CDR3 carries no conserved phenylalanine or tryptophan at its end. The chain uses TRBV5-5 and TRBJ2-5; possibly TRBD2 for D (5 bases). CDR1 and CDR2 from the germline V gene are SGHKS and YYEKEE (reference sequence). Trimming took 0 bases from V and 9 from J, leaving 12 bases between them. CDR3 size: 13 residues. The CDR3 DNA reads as TGTGCCAGCAGCTTGGTCAATCCGGAGGCCCAGTACATC. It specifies CASSLVNPEAQYI.

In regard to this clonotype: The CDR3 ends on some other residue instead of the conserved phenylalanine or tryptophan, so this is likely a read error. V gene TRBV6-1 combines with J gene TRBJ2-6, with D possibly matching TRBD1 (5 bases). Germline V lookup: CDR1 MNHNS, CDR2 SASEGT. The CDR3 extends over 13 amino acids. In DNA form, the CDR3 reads TGTGCCAGCGGGCACTCTGGGGCCAACATCCTGACTCTC. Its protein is CASGHSGANILTL.

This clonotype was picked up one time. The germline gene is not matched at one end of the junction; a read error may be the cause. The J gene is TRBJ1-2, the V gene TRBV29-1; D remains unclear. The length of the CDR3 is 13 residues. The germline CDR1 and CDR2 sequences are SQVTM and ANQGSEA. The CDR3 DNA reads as TGCAGCGTTTTCCGGACGGGAGTCTATGGCTACACTTTC. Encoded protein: CSVFRTGVYGYTF.

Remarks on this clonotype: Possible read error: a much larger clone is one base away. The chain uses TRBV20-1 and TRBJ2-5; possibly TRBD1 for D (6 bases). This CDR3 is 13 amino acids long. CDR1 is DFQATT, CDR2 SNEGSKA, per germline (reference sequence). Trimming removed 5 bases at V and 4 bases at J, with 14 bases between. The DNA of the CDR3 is TGCAGTGCTGTGACAGGTATTGGAGAGACCCAGTACTTC. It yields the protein CSAVTGIGETQYF.

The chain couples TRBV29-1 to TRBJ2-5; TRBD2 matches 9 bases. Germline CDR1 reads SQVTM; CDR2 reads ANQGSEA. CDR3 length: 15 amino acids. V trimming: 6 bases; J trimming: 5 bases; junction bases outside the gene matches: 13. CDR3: CSVDRLAAGKETQYF. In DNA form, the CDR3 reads TGCAGCGTGGATAGACTAGCGGCCGGTAAGGAGACCCAGTACTTC.

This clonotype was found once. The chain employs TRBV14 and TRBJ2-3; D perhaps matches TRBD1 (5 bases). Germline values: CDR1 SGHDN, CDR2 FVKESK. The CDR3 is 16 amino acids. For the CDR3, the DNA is TGTACAAGCAGCCCGACAGCAGGAGTTTTCCCAGATACGCAGTATTTT. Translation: CTSSPTAGVFPDTQYF.

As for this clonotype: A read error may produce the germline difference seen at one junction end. CDR3 coding DNA: TGTGAGAGCAGTTTAGGGACTTTTGGATACGAGCAGTATTTC. It encodes CESSLGTFGYEQYF. J is TRBJ2-7 and V is TRBV12-3 or TRBV12-4, with D possibly matching TRBD2 (6 bases). The CDR3 has 14 amino acids.

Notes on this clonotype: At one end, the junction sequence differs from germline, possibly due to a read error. For the CDR3, the DNA is TGCGCCACCCAGGGAAGTGCAACGAGGGGTGGGGAGACTCAGTATTTC. Its translation is CATQGSATRGGETQYF. The V and J genes are TRBV10-2 and TRBJ2-5, with D tentatively TRBD1 or TRBD2 (5 bases each). CDR3 length: 16 amino acids. CDR1 and CDR2 from the germline V gene are WSHSY and SAAADI.

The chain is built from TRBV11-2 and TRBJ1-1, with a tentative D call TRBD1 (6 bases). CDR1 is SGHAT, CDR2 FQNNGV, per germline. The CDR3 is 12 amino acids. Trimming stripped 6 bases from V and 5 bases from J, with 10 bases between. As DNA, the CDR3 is TGTGCCAGCAGATACAGGGAGACTGAAGCTTTCTTT. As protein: CASRYRETEAFF.